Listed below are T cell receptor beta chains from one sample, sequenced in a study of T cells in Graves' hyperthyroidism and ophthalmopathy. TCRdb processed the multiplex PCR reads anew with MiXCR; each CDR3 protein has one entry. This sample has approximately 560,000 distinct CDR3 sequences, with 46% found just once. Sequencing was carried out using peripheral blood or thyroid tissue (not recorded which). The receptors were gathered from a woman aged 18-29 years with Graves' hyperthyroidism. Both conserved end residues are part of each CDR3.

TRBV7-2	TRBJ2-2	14	CASVGLAATRELFF
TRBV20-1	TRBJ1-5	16	CSASGTGARSNQPQHF
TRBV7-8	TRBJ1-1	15	CASSSRTGSSESAFF
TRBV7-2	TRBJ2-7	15	CASSLQADRSYEQYF
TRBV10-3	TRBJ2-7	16	CAIKSGERGQSYEQYF
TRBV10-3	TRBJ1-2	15	CATGQGRELNYGYTF
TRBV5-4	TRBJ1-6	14	CASSYSNRRPPLHF
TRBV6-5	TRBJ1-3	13	CASLDQVGNTIYF
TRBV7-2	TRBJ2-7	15	CASSQQREGSYEQYF
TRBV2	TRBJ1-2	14	CASRTDRGSYGYTF
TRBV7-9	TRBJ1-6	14	CASSPTGGNSPLHF
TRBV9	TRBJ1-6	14	CASSGGTPDSPLHF
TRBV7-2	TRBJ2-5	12	CASSATVETQYF
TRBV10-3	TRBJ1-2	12	CAISDKGYGYTF
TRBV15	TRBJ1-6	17	CATSRVAGTGNNSPLHF
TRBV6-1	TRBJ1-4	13	CASTDRGNGKLFF
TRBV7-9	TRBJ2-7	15	CASSLATDPAYEQYF
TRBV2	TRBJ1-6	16	CASSESRTSKGSPLHF
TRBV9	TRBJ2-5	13	CASSDGTLETQYF
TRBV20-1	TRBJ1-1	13	CSADDRGQPEAFF
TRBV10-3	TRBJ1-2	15	CASSRHRQGREGYTF
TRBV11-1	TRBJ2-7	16	CASSYSGLALSYEQYF
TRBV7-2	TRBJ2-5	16	CASSPGSSRVQETQYF
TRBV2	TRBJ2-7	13	CASVRQGGHEQYF
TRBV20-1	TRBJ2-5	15	CSARGPGGYQETQYF
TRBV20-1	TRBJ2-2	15	CSAYPRSPNTGELFF
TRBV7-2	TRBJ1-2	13	CASSLRQGAGYTF
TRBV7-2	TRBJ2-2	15	CASSFSGSPTGELFF
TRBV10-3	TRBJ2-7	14	CAVRILAGAYEQYF
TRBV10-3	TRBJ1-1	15	CAISESRGTDTEAFF
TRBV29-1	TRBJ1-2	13	CSIWGRTNYGYTF
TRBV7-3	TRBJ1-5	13	CASSSGGSQPQHF
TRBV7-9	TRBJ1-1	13	CASSLYVNTEAFF
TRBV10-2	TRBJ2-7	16	CASSESSSGRSYEQYF
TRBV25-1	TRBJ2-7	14	CASRTGQGIDEQYF
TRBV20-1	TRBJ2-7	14	CSAPRGTSGGEQYF
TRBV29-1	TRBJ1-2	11	CSVALSGGYTF
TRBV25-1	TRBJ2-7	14	CASSSRWDFVEQYF
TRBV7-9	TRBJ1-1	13	CASSQRQFTEAFF
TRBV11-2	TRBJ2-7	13	CASTLDDSYEQYF
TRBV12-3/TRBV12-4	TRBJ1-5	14	CASSFRGPHQPQHF
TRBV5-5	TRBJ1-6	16	CASSLEHRGGNSPLHF
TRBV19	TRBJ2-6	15	CASSAKTSGANVLTF
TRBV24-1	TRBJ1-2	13	CASSDPSLWGYTF
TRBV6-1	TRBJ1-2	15	CASSEAATRVGGYTF
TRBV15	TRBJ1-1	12	CAQQRPRPEAFF
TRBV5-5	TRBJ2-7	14	CASSLEGQGYEQYF
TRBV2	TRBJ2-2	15	CASSEVSVNTGELFF
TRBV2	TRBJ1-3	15	CASGTGVGAGNTIYF